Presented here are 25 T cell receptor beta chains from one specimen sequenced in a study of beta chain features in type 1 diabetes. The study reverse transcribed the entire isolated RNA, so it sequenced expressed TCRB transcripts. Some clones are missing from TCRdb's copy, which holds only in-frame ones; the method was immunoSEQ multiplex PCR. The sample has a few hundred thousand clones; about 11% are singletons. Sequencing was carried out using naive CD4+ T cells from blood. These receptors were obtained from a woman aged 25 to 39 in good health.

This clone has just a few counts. This chain's CDR3 is CASSPQTQTYEKLFF. CDR3 coding DNA: TGTGCCAGCTCACCACAGACACAGACCTATGAAAAACTGTTTTTT. The chain has TRBV18 and TRBJ1-4; D remains ambiguous. The germline V gene encodes CDR1 KGHSH and CDR2 LQKENI. V was cut by 1 base and J by 6 bases, with 12 bases left in between. The CDR3 contains 15 residues.

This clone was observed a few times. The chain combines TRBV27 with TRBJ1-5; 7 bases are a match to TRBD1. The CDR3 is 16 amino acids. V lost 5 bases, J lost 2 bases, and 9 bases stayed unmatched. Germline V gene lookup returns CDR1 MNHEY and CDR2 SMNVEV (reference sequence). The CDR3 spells CASSPQTGFRNQPQHF. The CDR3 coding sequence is TGTGCCAGCAGTCCACAGACAGGGTTCCGCAATCAGCCCCAGCATTTT.

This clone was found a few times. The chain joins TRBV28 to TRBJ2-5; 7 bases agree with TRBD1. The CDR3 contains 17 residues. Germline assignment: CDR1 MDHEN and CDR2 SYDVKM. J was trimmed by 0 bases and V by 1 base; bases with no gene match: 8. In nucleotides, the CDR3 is TGTGCCAGCAGTTTATCAGCGGCAGGGGGAGACCAAGAGACCCAGTACTTC. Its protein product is CASSLSAAGGDQETQYF. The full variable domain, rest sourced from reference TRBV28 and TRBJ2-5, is DVKVTQSSRYLVKRTGEKVFLECVQDMDHENMFWYRQDPGLGLRLIYFSYDVKMKEKGDIPEGYSVSREKKERFSLILESASTNQTSMYLCASSLSAAGGDQETQYFGPGTRLLVL.

CDR3 region: CASSPDSSYEQYF. The CDR3 DNA sequence: TGTGCCAGCAGCCCTGACTCTTCCTACGAGCAGTACTTC. The rearrangement uses TRBV7-2 and TRBJ2-7; D unresolved. The germline CDR1 and CDR2 sequences are SGHTA and FQGNSA. V was clipped by 5 bases and J by 1 base, with 9 bases between them. The CDR3 length is 13 residues.

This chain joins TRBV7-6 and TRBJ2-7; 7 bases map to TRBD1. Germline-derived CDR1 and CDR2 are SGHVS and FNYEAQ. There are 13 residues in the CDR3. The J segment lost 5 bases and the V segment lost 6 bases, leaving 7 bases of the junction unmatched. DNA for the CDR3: TGTGCCAGCAGAAAACAGGGGACCCACGAGCAGTACTTC. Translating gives CASRKQGTHEQYF.

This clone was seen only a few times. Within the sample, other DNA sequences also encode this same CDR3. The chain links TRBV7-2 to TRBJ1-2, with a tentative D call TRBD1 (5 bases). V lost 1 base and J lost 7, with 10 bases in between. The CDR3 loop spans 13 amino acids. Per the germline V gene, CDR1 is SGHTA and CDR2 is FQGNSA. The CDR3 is CASSLGQGSGYTF. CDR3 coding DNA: TGTGCCAGCAGCTTAGGCCAGGGCTCTGGCTACACCTTC.

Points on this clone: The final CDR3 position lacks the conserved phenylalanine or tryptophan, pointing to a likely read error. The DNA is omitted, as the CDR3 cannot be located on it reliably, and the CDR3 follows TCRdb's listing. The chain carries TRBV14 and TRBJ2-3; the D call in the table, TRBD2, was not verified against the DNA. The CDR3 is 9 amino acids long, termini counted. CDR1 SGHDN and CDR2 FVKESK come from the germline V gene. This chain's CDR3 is CASSQESPR.

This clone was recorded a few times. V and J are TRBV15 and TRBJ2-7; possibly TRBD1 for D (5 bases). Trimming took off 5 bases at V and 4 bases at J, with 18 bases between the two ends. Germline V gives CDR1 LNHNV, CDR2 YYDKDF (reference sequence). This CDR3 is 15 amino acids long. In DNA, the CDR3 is TGTGCCACCAGCGGGGCTGGTGGCAAGCTTTACGAGCAGTACTTC. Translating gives CATSGAGGKLYEQYF.

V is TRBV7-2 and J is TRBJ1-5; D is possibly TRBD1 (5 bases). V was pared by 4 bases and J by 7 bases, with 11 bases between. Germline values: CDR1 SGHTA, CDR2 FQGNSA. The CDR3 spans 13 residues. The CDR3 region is CASSSQGEQPQHF. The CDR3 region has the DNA TGTGCCAGCAGCTCCCAGGGCGAGCAGCCCCAGCATTTT.

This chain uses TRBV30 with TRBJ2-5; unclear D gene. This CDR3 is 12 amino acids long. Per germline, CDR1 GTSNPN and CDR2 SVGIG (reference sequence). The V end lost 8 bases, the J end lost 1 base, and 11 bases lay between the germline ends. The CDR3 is CALLAVQETQYF. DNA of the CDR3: TGTGCCCTCTTGGCGGTCCAAGAGACCCAGTACTTC.

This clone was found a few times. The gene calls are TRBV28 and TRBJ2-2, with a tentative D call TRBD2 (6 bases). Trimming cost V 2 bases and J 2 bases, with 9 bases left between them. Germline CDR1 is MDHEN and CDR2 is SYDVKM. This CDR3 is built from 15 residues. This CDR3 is CASSLTGANTGELFF. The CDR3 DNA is TGTGCCAGCAGTTTAACGGGAGCCAACACCGGGGAGCTGTTTTTT.

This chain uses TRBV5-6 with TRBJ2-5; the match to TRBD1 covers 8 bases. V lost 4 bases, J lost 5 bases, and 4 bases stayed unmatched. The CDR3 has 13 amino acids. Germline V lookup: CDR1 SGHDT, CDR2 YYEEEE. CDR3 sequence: CASSRDRGETQYF. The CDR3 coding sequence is TGTGCCAGCAGCCGCGACAGGGGTGAGACCCAGTACTTC.

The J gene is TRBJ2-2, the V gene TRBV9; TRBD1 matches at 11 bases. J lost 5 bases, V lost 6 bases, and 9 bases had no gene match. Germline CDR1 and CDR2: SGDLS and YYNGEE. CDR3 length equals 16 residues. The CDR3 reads CASNLAGTGGTGELFF. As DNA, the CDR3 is TGTGCCAGCAACCTAGCCGGGACAGGGGGAACCGGGGAGCTGTTTTTT.

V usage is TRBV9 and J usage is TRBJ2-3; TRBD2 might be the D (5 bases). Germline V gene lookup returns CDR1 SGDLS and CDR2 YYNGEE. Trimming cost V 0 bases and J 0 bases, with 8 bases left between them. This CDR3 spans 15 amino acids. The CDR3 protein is CASSVDGLSTDTQYF. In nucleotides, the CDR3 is TGTGCCAGCAGCGTAGATGGACTCAGCACAGATACGCAGTATTTT.

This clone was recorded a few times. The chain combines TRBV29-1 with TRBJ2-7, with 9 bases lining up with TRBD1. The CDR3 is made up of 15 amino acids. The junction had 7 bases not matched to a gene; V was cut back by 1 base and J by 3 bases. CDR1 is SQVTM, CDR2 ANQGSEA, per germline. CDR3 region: CSVEAQTGGLYEQYF. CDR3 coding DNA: TGCAGCGTTGAAGCCCAAACAGGGGGCCTCTACGAGCAGTACTTC.

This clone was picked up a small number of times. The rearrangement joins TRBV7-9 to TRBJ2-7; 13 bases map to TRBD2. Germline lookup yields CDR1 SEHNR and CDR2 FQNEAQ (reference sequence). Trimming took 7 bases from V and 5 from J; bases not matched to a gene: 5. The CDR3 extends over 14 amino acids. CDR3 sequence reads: CASNGLAGEHEQYF. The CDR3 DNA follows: TGTGCCAGCAACGGACTAGCGGGAGAACACGAGCAGTACTTC.

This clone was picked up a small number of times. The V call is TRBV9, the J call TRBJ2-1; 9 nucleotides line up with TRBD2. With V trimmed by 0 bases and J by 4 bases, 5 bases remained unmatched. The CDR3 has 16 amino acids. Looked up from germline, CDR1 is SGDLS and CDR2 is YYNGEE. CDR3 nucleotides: TGTGCCAGCAGCGTAGTAGCTCTAGCGGGGTACAATGAGCAGTTCTTC. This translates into CASSVVALAGYNEQFF.

DNA for the CDR3: TGCGCCAGCAGCTTAGCTGCATCAGGGGGGTGGGACAATGAGCAGTTCTTC. This sequence encodes CASSLAASGGWDNEQFF. The rearrangement joins TRBV5-1 to TRBJ2-1; D possibly corresponds to TRBD1 (7 bases). CDR1 is SGHRS and CDR2 is YFSETQ in the germline V gene. The CDR3 is made up of 17 amino acids. Trimming took 2 bases from V and 5 from J, leaving 20 bases between them.

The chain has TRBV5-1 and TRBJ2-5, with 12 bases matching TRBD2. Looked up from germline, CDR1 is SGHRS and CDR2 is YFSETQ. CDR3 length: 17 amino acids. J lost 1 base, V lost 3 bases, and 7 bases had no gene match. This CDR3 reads CASSSGLAGETQETQYF. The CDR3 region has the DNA TGCGCCAGCAGCTCGGGACTAGCGGGCGAGACCCAAGAGACCCAGTACTTC. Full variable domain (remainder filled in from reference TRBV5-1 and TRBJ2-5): KAGVTQTPRYLIKTRGQQVTLSCSPISGHRSVSWYQQTPGQGLQFLFEYFSETQRNKGNFPGRFSGRQFSNSRSEMNVSTLELGDSALYLCASSSGLAGETQETQYFGPGTRLLVL.

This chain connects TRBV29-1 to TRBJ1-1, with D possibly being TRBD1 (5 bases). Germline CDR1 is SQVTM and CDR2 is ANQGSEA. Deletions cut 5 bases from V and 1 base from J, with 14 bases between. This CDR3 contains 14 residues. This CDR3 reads CSVLEGTANTEAFF. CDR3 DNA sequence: TGCAGCGTTCTGGAGGGGACGGCGAACACTGAAGCTTTCTTT.

CDR3 region: CASSPALLGGSGEQFF. The CDR3 nucleotides read TGTGCCAGCTCACCCGCTTTGCTTGGGGGGTCGGGTGAGCAGTTCTTC. This chain links TRBV18 with TRBJ2-1; perhaps TRBD2 as D (6 bases). This CDR3 spans 16 amino acids. The ends were cut back, 3 bases at V and 9 bases at J, with 21 bases in the middle. The V gene's germline CDR1 is KGHSH and CDR2 LQKENI.

The CDR3 loop reads CASSQDVGLAGRGFF. The CDR3 nucleotides read TGTGCCAGCAGCCAAGATGTCGGTCTAGCGGGACGAGGGTTCTTC. The chain employs TRBV4-2 and TRBJ2-1, with TRBD2 matching over 9 bases. Germline V gene data show CDR1 as LGHNA and CDR2 as YNFKEQ. CDR3 length: 15 residues. Losses at the gene ends were 0 bases for V and 15 bases for J; bases not matched to a gene: 12.

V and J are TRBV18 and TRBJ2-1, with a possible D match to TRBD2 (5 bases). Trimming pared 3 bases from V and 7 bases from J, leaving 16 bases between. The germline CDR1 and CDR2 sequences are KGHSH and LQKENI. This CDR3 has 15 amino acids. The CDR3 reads CASSPEDYLVNEQFF. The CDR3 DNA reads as TGTGCCAGCTCACCTGAAGACTACCTTGTGAATGAGCAGTTCTTC. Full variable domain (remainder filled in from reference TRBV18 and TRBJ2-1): NAGVMQNPRHLVRRRGQEARLRCSPMKGHSHVYWYRQLPEEGLKFMVYLQKENIIDESGMPKERFSAEFPKEGPSILRIQQVVRGDSAAYFCASSPEDYLVNEQFFGPGTRLTVL.

This chain's CDR3 is CASSLGLAMANTQYF. CDR3 DNA: TGTGCCAGCAGCTTAGGGCTAGCTATGGCAAATACGCAGTATTTT. The genes are TRBV7-9 and TRBJ2-3; perhaps TRBD2 as D (5 bases). The germline CDR1 and CDR2 sequences are SEHNR and FQNEAQ (reference sequence). The CDR3 is made up of 15 amino acids. Trimming pared 1 base from V and 7 bases from J, leaving 15 bases between.

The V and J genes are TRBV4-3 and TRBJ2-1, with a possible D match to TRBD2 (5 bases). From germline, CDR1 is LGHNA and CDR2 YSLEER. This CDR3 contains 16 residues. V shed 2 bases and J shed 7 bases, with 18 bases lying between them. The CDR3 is CASSQSSGLWLNEQFF. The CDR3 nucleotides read TGCGCCAGCAGCCAATCAAGCGGCCTATGGCTTAATGAGCAGTTCTTC.